This TCR beta chain was sequenced for a study of identical twins. The germline V and J ends were trimmed by 3 bases and 4 bases, with 15 bases remaining between them. From germline, CDR1 is KGHSH and CDR2 LQKENI. CDR3 length: 15 amino acids. A universal primer site came from template switching; cDNA carried unique molecular identifiers. Each CDR3 protein is one row after TCRdb ran MiXCR on the 5' RACE reads. The top ten hold less than 15% of the sample, which has approximately 230,000 distinct CDR3 sequences, 6% to 7% seen once. This same sample was also part of a study on T cells expressing NK-cell markers.

V usage is TRBV18 and J usage is TRBJ1-1; tentatively, D is TRBD1 (5 bases). The specimen sequenced was CD8+ T cells sorted from blood. The TCR originated in a woman in her late teens or twenties in good health. The CDR3 DNA follows: TGTGCCAGCTCACCCTCTGGGGGGGTGGGCACTGAAGCTTTCTTT. Its protein is CASSPSGGVGTEAFF. The variable domain in full, completed from reference TRBV18 and TRBJ1-1, reads NAGVMQNPRHLVRRRGQEARLRCSPMKGHSHVYWYRQLPEEGLKFMVYLQKENIIDESGMPKERFSAEFPKEGPSILRIQQVVRGDSAAYFCASSPSGGVGTEAFFGQGTRLTVV.